The source of this T cell receptor (beta chain) is a study of brain metastases from non-small cell lung cancer (dated by TCRdb to the late 2010s). Background on the whole study: In non-small-cell lung cancer patients, the researchers characterized the immune microenvironment of brain metastases and primary tumors that had been resected as matched pairs.

Receptor amplification or capture employed the immunoSEQ multiplex PCR assay. T-cell receptor beta chain repertoire sequencing was carried out together with a 770-gene immune expression panel. In TCRdb, the immuneACCESS table is reduced to in-frame sequences with V and J assigned. These tables do not hold every clone; where another copy was compared, an unresolved V gene accounts for under half, and the others remain unexplained. For this sample there are 2,200 or so clones; more than 75% appear just once. The top ten clonotypes cover about 10% of the sample. The germline V gene gives CDR1 as ENHRY and CDR2 as SYGVKD. Relative to germline, V is missing 11 bases and J is missing 7 bases, with 10 bases of the junction outside any gene match. There are 13 amino acids in the CDR3, from cysteine to phenylalanine inclusive. Only the CDR3 DNA stays, 39 bases, in frame from base 1. With regard to this clone: Its recognized antigen is unknown. Per-base quality was not reported, and no clone a single base away is much larger than it.

The cohort comprised 39 patients with surgically resected non-small-cell lung cancer who had both primary tumor and brain metastasis specimens. Sequencing used tumor-adjacent normal tissue. This clonotype originated in a donor at least 40 years old with non-small cell lung cancer. The V gene is TRBV10-3 and the J gene is TRBJ2-1; 8 junctional bases match TRBD2. The nucleotides are TGTGCCTCGCGGGGGGCTGGTCGAAATGAGCAGTTCTTC. Its protein is CASRGAGRNEQFF.